A single sample is the source of the 21 T cell receptor beta chains below, sequenced in a study of blood T cell repertoires in COVID-19. Produced via immunoSEQ multiplex PCR; TCRdb's table is partial and in-frame only. This table holds approximately 210,000 clones, about 83% found once. The source material was peripheral blood. These receptors all come from a woman aged 45 to 65 with active or convalescent COVID-19.

V usage is TRBV28 and J usage is TRBJ1-5, with a possible D match to TRBD1 (6 bases). V was trimmed by 5 bases and J by 5 bases, leaving 16 bases between them. CDR1 and CDR2 from the germline V gene are MDHEN and SYDVKM. This CDR3 is built from 15 residues. CDR3: CASSPGARVDQPQHF. CDR3 DNA: TGTGCCAGCAGTCCAGGGGCAAGGGTTGATCAGCCCCAGCATTTT.

The chain couples TRBV19 to TRBJ1-1; D not certain. There are 14 residues in the CDR3. V was trimmed by 1 base and J by 0 bases, leaving 6 bases between them. Germline lookup yields CDR1 LNHDA and CDR2 SQIVND (reference sequence). In DNA form, the CDR3 reads TGTGCCAGTAGTATAGGGGCCCTGAACACTGAAGCTTTCTTT. It encodes CASSIGALNTEAFF. Supplemented by reference TRBV19 and TRBJ1-1, the full variable domain reads DGGITQSPKYLFRKEGQNVTLSCEQNLNHDAMYWYRQDPGQGLRLIYYSQIVNDFQKGDIAEGYSVSREKKESFPLTVTSAQKNPTAFYLCASSIGALNTEAFFGQGTRLTVV.

V gene TRBV2 combines with J gene TRBJ2-2; D possibly corresponds to TRBD2 (6 bases). The CDR3 sequence is 17 residues long. The V gene's germline CDR1 is SNHLY and CDR2 FYNNEI. Trimming stripped 6 bases from V and 7 bases from J, with 24 bases between. The CDR3 nucleotides are TGTGCCAGCAGGGGGCTAGGGACTCGCCTCGGGAGCGGGGAGCTGTTTTTT. This translates into CASRGLGTRLGSGELFF.

The CDR3 DNA follows: TGTGCCAGCAGCATGGGGCAGGGCGGCTACGAGCAGTACTTC. Translated: CASSMGQGGYEQYF. This chain links TRBV11-2 with TRBJ2-7; TRBD1 is a possible D gene (5 bases). Trimming took 5 bases from V and 3 from J, leaving 14 bases between them. The germline gives CDR1 SGHAT, CDR2 FQNNGV. The CDR3 spans 14 residues.

The V gene is TRBV7-2, the J gene TRBJ1-1; 7 nucleotides line up with TRBD1. There are 14 residues in the CDR3. Germline CDR1 SGHTA, CDR2 FQGNSA. J lost 1 base, V lost 6 bases, and 5 bases had no gene match. The CDR3 reads CASRVGTENTEAFF. CDR3 nucleotide sequence: TGTGCCAGCAGGGTCGGGACAGAGAACACTGAAGCTTTCTTT.

The chain employs TRBV28 and TRBJ2-6, with 10 bases that match TRBD1. Trimming took 8 bases from V and 2 from J; bases not matched to a gene: 9. This CDR3 spans 17 amino acids. Germline CDR1 and CDR2: MDHEN and SYDVKM. The CDR3, as DNA: TGTGCCAGCTGGGGGGGACAGGGGACTACTGGGGCCAACGTCCTGACTTTC. Translation: CASWGGQGTTGANVLTF. Combining the CDR3 with reference TRBV28 and TRBJ2-6 gives the whole variable domain DVKVTQSSRYLVKRTGEKVFLECVQDMDHENMFWYRQDPGLGLRLIYFSYDVKMKEKGDIPEGYSVSREKKERFSLILESASTNQTSMYLCASWGGQGTTGANVLTFGAGSRLTVL.

This clone was seen only once. The V gene is TRBV19, the J gene TRBJ2-7; TRBD1 might be the D (5 bases). V was trimmed by 5 bases and J by 0 bases, leaving 11 bases between them. Germline lookup yields CDR1 LNHDA and CDR2 SQIVND (reference sequence). The length of the CDR3 is 14 residues. This CDR3 reads CASSPTGSSYEQYV. The CDR3 DNA reads as TGTGCCAGTAGTCCAACAGGAAGCTCCTACGAGCAGTACGTC.

The rearrangement uses TRBV18 and TRBJ2-3, with a possible D match to TRBD1 (5 bases). V was shortened by 5 bases and J by 4 bases, with 13 bases between the two germline ends. Germline V gene sequence: CDR1 KGHSH, CDR2 LQKENI. The CDR3 consists of 14 residues. The CDR3: CASSARTGSDTQYF. The CDR3 DNA follows: TGTGCCAGCTCAGCACGAACAGGTTCAGATACGCAGTATTTT. Drawing the rest from reference TRBV18 and TRBJ2-3, the complete variable domain is NAGVMQNPRHLVRRRGQEARLRCSPMKGHSHVYWYRQLPEEGLKFMVYLQKENIIDESGMPKERFSAEFPKEGPSILRIQQVVRGDSAAYFCASSARTGSDTQYFGPGTRLTVL.

This clone was seen only once. The chain employs TRBV2 and TRBJ2-1; tentatively, D is TRBD1 (6 bases). Trimming stripped 7 bases from V and 5 bases from J, with 12 bases between. CDR3 size: 13 residues. Looked up from germline, CDR1 is SNHLY and CDR2 is FYNNEI. CDR3 residues: CASKQGTHNEQFF. CDR3 bases: TGTGCCAGCAAACAGGGTACGCACAATGAGCAGTTCTTC.

This clone has a single count. The chain couples TRBV4-2 to TRBJ1-2; no reliable D call. The V gene's germline CDR1 is LGHNA and CDR2 YNFKEQ. CDR3 length equals 15 residues. V was trimmed by 5 bases and J by 4 bases, leaving 17 bases between them. The CDR3 DNA is TGTGCCAGCAGCGGAAGAGTCGACACCCCCTATGGCTACACCTTC. Residues: CASSGRVDTPYGYTF.

The chain employs TRBV19 and TRBJ1-5; TRBD1 might be the D (6 bases). Per germline, CDR1 LNHDA and CDR2 SQIVND (reference sequence). The CDR3 runs to 15 residues. Trimming pared 11 bases from V and 4 bases from J, leaving 21 bases between. The CDR3 bases are TGTGCCTCCCGGGCCGGGGGGGCCCCTAATCAGCCCCAGCATTTT. Protein product: CASRAGGAPNQPQHF.

There are a few counts of this clone. The chain combines TRBV2 with TRBJ1-2; D is perhaps TRBD1 (5 bases). Germline V gene lookup returns CDR1 SNHLY and CDR2 FYNNEI. V was pared by 6 bases and J by 1 base, with 9 bases between. CDR3 size: 13 residues. The CDR3 loop reads CASSADSNYGYTF. As DNA, the CDR3 is TGTGCCAGCAGCGCTGACAGTAACTATGGCTACACCTTC. Full variable domain (missing parts from reference TRBV2 and TRBJ1-2): EPEVTQTPSHQVTQMGQEVILRCVPISNHLYFYWYRQILGQKVEFLVSFYNNEISEKSEIFDDQFSVERPDGSNFTLKIRSTKLEDSAMYFCASSADSNYGYTFGSGTRLTVV.

This chain uses TRBV19 with TRBJ1-5, with D tentatively TRBD1 (6 bases). CDR1 and CDR2 from the germline V gene are LNHDA and SQIVND (reference sequence). This CDR3 spans 15 amino acids. V was pared by 3 bases and J by 6 bases, with 15 bases between. CDR3 coding DNA: TGTGCCAGTAGTATGCTTAATGCAGGGGCTCAGCCCCAGCATTTT. This sequence encodes CASSMLNAGAQPQHF.

V is TRBV19 and J is TRBJ1-4; tentatively, D is TRBD1 (6 bases). CDR1 LNHDA and CDR2 SQIVND come from the germline V gene (reference sequence). The CDR3 runs 14 residues. With 3 bases removed from V and 5 bases from J, the gap between germline ends came to 10 bases. CDR3 protein: CASSILRGNEKLFF. The CDR3 DNA reads as TGTGCCAGTAGTATCCTCAGGGGAAATGAAAAACTGTTTTTT. Based on the CDR3 plus reference TRBV19 and TRBJ1-4, the full variable domain is DGGITQSPKYLFRKEGQNVTLSCEQNLNHDAMYWYRQDPGQGLRLIYYSQIVNDFQKGDIAEGYSVSREKKESFPLTVTSAQKNPTAFYLCASSILRGNEKLFFGSGTQLSVL.

The chain is built from TRBV29-1 and TRBJ2-3; no reliable D call. The CDR3 runs 13 residues. V was shortened by 1 base and J by 4 bases, with 9 bases between the two germline ends. Germline loops: CDR1 SQVTM, CDR2 ANQGSEA. In nucleotides, the CDR3 is TGCAGCGTTGAAGGAGGCGCTCCAGATACGCAGTATTTT. Protein sequence: CSVEGGAPDTQYF.

This clone appeared once. This rearrangement joins TRBV24-1 to TRBJ2-3; the match to TRBD2 covers 8 bases. V shed 7 bases and J 2 bases; nucleotides not matched to a gene: 4. The CDR3 loop spans 14 amino acids. Germline V lookup: CDR1 KGHDR, CDR2 SFDVKD. CDR3 in amino acids: CATRSGRLTDTQYF. The CDR3 DNA reads as TGTGCCACCAGGAGCGGGAGACTCACAGATACGCAGTATTTT.

The rearrangement uses TRBV14 and TRBJ2-1; 7 bases map to TRBD2. With 0 bases clipped from V and 2 bases from J, the junction kept 7 bases outside the gene matches. From germline, CDR1 is SGHDN and CDR2 FVKESK. The CDR3 covers 17 residues. The CDR3 DNA is TGTGCCAGCAGCCAAGATTCCCGCGGGAGCCCCTACAATGAGCAGTTCTTC. Protein product: CASSQDSRGSPYNEQFF.

This clone occurred once. The chain uses TRBV28 and TRBJ1-4; D might be TRBD1 (5 bases). CDR1 and CDR2 from the germline V gene are MDHEN and SYDVKM. The CDR3 consists of 16 residues. V was clipped by 3 bases and J by 0 bases, with 11 bases between them. The CDR3: CASSFVDRATNEKLFF. The DNA for the CDR3 is TGTGCCAGCAGTTTTGTCGACAGAGCAACTAATGAAAAACTGTTTTTT.

The J gene is TRBJ2-5, the V gene TRBV27; perhaps TRBD1 as D (6 bases). This CDR3 comprises 15 residues. Germline CDR1 and CDR2: MNHEY and SMNVEV (reference sequence). Trimming removed 5 bases at V and 4 bases at J, with 17 bases between. CDR3 nucleotides: TGTGCCAGCAGTCCCAGAGGGGGAGCAAGAGAGACCCAGTACTTC. Its translation: CASSPRGGARETQYF.

The chain combines TRBV6-5 with TRBJ1-1; D is uncertain. The length of the CDR3 is 14 residues. V shed 6 bases and J shed 0 bases, with 11 bases lying between them. The germline gives CDR1 MNHEY, CDR2 SVGAGI. In DNA form, the CDR3 reads TGTGCCAGCAGAACTCTGGGCCTGAACACTGAAGCTTTCTTT. Protein product: CASRTLGLNTEAFF.

The chain employs TRBV7-9 and TRBJ2-1, with a weak D call TRBD2 (5 bases). Trimming took 1 base from V and 5 from J, leaving 15 bases between them. The CDR3 consists of 16 residues. CDR1 is SEHNR and CDR2 is FQNEAQ in the germline V gene (reference sequence). The CDR3 DNA reads TGTGCCAGCAGCTTAGATTTAGTAGCGTTGCACAATGAGCAGTTCTTC. As protein: CASSLDLVALHNEQFF.